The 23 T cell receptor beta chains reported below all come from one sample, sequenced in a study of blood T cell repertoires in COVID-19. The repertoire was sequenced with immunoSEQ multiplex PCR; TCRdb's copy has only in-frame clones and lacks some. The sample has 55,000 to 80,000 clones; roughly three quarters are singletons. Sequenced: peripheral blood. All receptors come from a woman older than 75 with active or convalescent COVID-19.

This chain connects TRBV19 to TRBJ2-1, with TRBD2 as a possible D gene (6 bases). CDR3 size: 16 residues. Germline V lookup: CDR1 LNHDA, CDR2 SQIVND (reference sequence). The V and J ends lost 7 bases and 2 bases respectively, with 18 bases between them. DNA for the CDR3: TGTGCCAGTACCTCAAGCGGGTGGGGGGCCTACAATGAGCAGTTCTTC. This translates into CASTSSGWGAYNEQFF.

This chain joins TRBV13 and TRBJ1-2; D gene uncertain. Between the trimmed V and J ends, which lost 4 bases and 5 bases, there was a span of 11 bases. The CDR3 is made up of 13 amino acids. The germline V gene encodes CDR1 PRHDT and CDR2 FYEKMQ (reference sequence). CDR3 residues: CASSSSSGYGYTF. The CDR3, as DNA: TGTGCCAGCAGCTCGAGTTCAGGTTATGGCTACACCTTC.

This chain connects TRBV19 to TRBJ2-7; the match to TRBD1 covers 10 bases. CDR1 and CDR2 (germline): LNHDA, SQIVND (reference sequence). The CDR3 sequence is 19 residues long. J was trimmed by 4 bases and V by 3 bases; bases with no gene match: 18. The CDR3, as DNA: TGTGCCAGTAGTATCAGAGGAACGTGGACCCCGGACAGGGGGTACGAGCAGTACTTC. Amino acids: CASSIRGTWTPDRGYEQYF.

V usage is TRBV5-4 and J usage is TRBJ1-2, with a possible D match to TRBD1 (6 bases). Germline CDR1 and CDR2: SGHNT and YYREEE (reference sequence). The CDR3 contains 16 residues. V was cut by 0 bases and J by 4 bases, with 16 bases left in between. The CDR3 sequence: CASSLGRGSEGYGYTF. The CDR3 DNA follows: TGTGCCAGCAGCTTGGGTAGGGGGAGCGAAGGCTATGGCTACACCTTC.

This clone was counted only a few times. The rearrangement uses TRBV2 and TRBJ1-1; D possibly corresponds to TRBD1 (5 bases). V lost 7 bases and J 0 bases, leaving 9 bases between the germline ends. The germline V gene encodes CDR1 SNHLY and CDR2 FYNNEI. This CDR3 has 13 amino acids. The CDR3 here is CASIETVNTEAFF. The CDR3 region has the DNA TGTGCCAGCATTGAGACAGTGAACACTGAAGCTTTCTTT.

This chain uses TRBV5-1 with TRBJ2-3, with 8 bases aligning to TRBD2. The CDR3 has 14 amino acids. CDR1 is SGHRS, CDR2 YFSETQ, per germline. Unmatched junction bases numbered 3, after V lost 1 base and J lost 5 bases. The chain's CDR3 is CASSLSGGGDTQYF. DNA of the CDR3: TGCGCCAGCAGCTTGAGCGGGGGCGGAGATACGCAGTATTTT.

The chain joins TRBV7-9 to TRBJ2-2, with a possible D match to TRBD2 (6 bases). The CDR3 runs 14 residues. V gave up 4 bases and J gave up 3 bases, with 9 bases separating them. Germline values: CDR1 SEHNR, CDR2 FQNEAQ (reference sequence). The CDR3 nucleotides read TGTGCCAGCAGCTCCCCGGGAGACACCGGGGAGCTGTTTTTT. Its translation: CASSSPGDTGELFF.

The CDR3 loop is CASSSWGRGLDEQYF. DNA for the CDR3: TGTGCCAGCAGCTCGTGGGGCAGGGGGCTCGACGAGCAGTACTTC. The rearrangement joins TRBV5-8 to TRBJ2-7; 8 positions agree with TRBD1. V lost 3 bases and J lost 5; bases outside the gene matches: 10. The CDR3 is 15 amino acids. Germline-derived CDR1 and CDR2 are SGHTS and YDEGEE.

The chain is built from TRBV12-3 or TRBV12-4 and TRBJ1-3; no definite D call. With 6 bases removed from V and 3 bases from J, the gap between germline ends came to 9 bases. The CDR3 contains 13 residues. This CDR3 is CASRLDGGNTIYF. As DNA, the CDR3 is TGTGCCAGCAGACTAGACGGTGGAAACACCATATATTTT.

The CDR3 here is CASSGQGFNQPQHF. In DNA form, the CDR3 reads TGTGCCAGCAGTGGACAGGGGTTTAATCAGCCCCAGCATTTT. The V and J genes are TRBV2 and TRBJ1-5, with TRBD1 matching 8 bases. The V segment lost 4 bases and the J segment 4 bases; nucleotides outside the gene matches: 3. The germline V gene has CDR1 SNHLY and CDR2 FYNNEI. This CDR3 has 14 residues.

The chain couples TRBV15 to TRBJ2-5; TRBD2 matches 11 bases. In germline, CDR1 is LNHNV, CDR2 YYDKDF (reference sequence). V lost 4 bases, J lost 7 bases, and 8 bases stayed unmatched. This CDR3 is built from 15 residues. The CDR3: CATSTSGGPRGTQYF. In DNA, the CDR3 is TGTGCCACCAGCACTAGCGGGGGGCCGCGGGGGACCCAGTACTTC.

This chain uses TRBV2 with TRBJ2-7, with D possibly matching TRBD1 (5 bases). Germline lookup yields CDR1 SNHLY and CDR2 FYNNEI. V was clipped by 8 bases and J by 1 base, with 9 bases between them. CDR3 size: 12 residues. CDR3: CASLDSSYEQYF. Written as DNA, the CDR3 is TGTGCCAGCCTTGACAGTTCCTACGAGCAGTACTTC.

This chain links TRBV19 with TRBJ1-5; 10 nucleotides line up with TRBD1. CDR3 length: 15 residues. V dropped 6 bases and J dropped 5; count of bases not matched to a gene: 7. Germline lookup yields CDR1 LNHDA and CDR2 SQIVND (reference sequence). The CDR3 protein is CASSRQGARHQPQHF. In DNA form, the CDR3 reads TGTGCCAGTAGCCGACAGGGGGCAAGACATCAGCCCCAGCATTTT.

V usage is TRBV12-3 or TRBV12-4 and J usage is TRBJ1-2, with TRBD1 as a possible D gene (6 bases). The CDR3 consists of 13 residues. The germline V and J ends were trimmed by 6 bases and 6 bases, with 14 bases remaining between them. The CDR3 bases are TGTGCCAGCAGCCCGGGACACGTTCATGGCTACACCTTC. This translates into CASSPGHVHGYTF.

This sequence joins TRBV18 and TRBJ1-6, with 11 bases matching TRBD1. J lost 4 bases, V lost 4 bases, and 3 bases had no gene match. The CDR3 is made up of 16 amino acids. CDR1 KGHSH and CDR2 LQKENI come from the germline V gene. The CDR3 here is CASSLGQGEYNSPLHF. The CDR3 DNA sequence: TGTGCCAGCTCACTGGGACAGGGGGAGTATAATTCACCCCTCCACTTT.

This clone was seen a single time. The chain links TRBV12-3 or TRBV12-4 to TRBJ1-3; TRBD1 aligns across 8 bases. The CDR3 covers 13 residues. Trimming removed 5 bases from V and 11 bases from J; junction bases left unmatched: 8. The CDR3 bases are TGTGCCAGCAGTGCCGGACAGGGATACGCCATATATTTT. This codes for CASSAGQGYAIYF.

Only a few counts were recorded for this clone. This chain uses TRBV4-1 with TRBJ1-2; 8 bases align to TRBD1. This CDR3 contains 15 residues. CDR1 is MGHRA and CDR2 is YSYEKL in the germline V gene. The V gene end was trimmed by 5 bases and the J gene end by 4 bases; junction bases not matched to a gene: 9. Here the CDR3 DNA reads TGCGCCAGCAGCTACAACCCAGGGGGCGCCTATGGCTACACCTTC. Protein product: CASSYNPGGAYGYTF.

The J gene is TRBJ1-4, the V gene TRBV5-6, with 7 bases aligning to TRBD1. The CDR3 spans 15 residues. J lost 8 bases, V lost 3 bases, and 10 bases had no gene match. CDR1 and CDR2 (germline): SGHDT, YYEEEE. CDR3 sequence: CASSSPTTTGEKLFF. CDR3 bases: TGTGCCAGCAGCTCCCCGACTACGACAGGGGAAAAACTGTTTTTT. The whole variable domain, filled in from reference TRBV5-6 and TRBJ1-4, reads DAGVTQSPTHLIKTRGQQVTLRCSPKSGHDTVSWYQQALGQGPQFIFQYYEEEERQRGNFPDRFSGHQFPNYSSELNVNALLLGDSALYLCASSSPTTTGEKLFFGSGTQLSVL.

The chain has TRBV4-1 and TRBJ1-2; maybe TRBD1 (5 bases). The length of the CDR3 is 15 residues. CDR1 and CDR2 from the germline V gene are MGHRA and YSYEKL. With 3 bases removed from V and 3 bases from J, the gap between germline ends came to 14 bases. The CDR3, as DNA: TGCGCCAGCAGCCATCCCGGCTGGGGGGACTATGGCTACACCTTC. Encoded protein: CASSHPGWGDYGYTF.

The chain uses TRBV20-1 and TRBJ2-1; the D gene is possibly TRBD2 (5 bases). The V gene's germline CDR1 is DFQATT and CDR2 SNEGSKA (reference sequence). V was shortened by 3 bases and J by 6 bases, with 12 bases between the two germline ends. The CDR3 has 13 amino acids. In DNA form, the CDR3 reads TGCAGTGCTAGTCCTCTGGCGGGCAATGAGCAGTTCTTC. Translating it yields CSASPLAGNEQFF.

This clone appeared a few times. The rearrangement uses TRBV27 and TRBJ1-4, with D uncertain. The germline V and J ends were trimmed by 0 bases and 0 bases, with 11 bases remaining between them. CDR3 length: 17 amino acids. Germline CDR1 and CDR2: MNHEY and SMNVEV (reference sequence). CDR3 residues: CASSLSVREATNEKLFF. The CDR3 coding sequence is TGTGCCAGCAGTTTATCGGTACGGGAGGCAACTAATGAAAAACTGTTTTTT.

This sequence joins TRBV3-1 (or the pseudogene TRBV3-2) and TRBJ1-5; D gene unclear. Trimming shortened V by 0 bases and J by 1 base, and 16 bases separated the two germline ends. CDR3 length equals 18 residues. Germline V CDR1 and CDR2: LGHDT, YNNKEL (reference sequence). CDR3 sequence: CASSQEYPWRTSNQPQHF. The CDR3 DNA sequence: TGTGCCAGCAGCCAAGAGTACCCATGGAGGACGAGCAATCAGCCCCAGCATTTT.

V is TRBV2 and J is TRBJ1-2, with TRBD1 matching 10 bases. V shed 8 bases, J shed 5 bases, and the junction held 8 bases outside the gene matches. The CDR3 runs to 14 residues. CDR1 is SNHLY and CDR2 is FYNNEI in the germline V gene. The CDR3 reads CASGRDRGEYGYTF. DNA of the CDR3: TGTGCCAGCGGCCGGGACAGGGGAGAGTATGGCTACACCTTC. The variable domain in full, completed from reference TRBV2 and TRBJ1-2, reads EPEVTQTPSHQVTQMGQEVILRCVPISNHLYFYWYRQILGQKVEFLVSFYNNEISEKSEIFDDQFSVERPDGSNFTLKIRSTKLEDSAMYFCASGRDRGEYGYTFGSGTRLTVV.